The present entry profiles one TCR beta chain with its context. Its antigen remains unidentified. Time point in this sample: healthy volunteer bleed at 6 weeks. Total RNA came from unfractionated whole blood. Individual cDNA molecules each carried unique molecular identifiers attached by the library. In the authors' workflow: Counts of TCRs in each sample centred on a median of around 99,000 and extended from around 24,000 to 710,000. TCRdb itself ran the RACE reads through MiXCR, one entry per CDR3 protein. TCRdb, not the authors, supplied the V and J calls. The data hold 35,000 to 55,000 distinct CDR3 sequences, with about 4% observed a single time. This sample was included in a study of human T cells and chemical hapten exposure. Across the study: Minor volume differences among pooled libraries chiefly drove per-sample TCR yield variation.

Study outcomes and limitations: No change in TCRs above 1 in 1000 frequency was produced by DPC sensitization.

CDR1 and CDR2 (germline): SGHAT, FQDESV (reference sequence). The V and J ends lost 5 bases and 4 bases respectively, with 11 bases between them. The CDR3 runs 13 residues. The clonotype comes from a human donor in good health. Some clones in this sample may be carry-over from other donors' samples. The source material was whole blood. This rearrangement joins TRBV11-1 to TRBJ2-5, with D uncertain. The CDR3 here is CASSPVRLETQYF. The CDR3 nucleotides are TGTGCCAGCAGCCCGGTCCGCCTAGAGACCCAGTACTTC.